This T cell receptor beta chain was documented in a study of pediatric ulcerative colitis. Clones were read by immunoSEQ multiplex PCR, and TCRdb kept only the in-frame ones, dropping some. This sample carries about 64,000 clones, 75% to 85% of them seen once, and the ten largest clones take over 4%. Of note for this clone: Antigen specificity is unknown.

Study conclusions and caveats: Compared with controls, ulcerative colitis showed greater blood-rectum clone sharing. A couple of rectal CDR3 clonotypes occurred in all ulcerative colitis patients. In rectum, acute severe colitis had expanded clones and less diversity.

This CDR3 region has 14 residues. The germline V gene encodes CDR1 MNHEY and CDR2 SMNVEV (reference sequence). V dropped 0 bases and J dropped 4 bases, with 8 bases sitting between them. Blood was drawn at the time of colonoscopy. The material sequenced was blood. This sequence joins TRBV27 and TRBJ2-3; D may be TRBD1 (5 bases). This receptor was identified in a boy younger than 18 with moderate ulcerative colitis. The CDR3 DNA reads as TGTGCCAGCAGTTTATCGATGACAGCAGATACGCAGTATTTT. Its translation is CASSLSMTADTQYF.